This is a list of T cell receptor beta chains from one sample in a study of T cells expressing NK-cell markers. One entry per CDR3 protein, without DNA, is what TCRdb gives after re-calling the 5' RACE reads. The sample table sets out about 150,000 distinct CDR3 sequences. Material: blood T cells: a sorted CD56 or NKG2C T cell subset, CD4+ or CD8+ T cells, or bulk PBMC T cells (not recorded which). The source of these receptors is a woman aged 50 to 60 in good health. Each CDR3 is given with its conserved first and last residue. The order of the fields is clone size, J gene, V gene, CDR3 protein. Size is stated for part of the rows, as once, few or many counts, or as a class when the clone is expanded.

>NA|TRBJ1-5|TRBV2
CASRNRGNQPQHF
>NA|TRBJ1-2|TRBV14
CASSLTMGWANYGYTF
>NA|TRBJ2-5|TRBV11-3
CASSLEGLAGGWEETQYF
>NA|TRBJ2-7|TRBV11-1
CASSLEGDEQYF
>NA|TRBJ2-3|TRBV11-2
CASSFPRTSATSTDTQYF
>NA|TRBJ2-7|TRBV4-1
CASSQVGQGDYEQYF
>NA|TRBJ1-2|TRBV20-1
CSARDSLGLDWAGYGYTF
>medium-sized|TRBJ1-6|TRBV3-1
CASSQVRTGGNSPLHF
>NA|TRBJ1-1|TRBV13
CASSFRGQGTEAFF
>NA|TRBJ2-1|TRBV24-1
CATRGGDSYNEQFF
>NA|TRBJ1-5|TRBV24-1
CATSDPSTGGDQPQHF
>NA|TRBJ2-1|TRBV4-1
CASSQTSGSYNEQFF
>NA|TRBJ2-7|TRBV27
CASSSPGQHLNKLAGGSTYEQYF
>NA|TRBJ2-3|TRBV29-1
CSFGGPNGDTQYF
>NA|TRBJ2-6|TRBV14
CASSQDGVTIPSGANVLTF
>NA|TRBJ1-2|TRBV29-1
CSVGGVEDGYTF
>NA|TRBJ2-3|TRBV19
CASSISRSAGGGTDTQYF
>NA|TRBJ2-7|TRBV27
CASSGSGELYEQYF
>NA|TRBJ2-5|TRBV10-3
CAISGGRDVETQYF
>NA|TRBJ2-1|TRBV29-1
CSVEGKQGAYNEQFF
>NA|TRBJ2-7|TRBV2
CASRPQGGGMSYEQYF
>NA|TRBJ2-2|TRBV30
CAWRTPNTGELSCF
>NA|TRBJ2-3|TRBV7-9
CASSRSETSTDTQYF
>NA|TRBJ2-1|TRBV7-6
CASSPTSGRAAEQFF
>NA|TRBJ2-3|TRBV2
CASTGYPTDTQYF
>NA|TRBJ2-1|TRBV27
CASSLWLAYADEQFF
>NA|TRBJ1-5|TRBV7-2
CASSYGGVGWNQPQHF
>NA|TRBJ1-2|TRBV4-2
CASSQDYGYTF
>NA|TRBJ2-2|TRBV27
CASSLMGGRTGELFF